One T cell receptor (beta chain) is described in this entry. Its antigen is as yet unknown. This entry comes from a study of shared clonotypes between healthy human individuals. The overall study: Donors had three CD4 naive, three CD4 memory, two CD8 naive and one CD8 memory plate apiece. General observations from the study: Among the subsets, naive ones generally showed larger estimated richness than memory ones.

Running of the assay took place at deep level. Libraries were prepared by immunoSEQ multiplex PCR; TCRdb keeps only in-frame clonotypes and omits some of them. The top ten hold over 0.09% of the sample, which has around 560,000 clones, approximately 95% seen once. Trimming cost V 0 bases and J 3 bases, with 19 bases left between them. Germline CDR1 reads WNHNN; CDR2 reads SYGVQD (reference sequence). This CDR3 has 18 residues. Terminally differentiated effector memory CD45RA+ cells were left out of the naive CD8 fraction, which was CD45RO-negative and positively selected for CCR7. Caucasian adults residing in Nashville, Tennessee made up all the donors.

This TCR came from a woman aged 25 to 39 in good health. The sequenced material came from naive CD8+ T cells sorted from blood. The rearrangement links TRBV10-1 to TRBJ2-3, with D tentatively TRBD1 or TRBD2 (5 bases each). As DNA, the CDR3 is TGCGCCAGCAGTGAGTCAGGGGCTCTACTAGACCTTACAGATACGCAGTATTTT. This sequence encodes CASSESGALLDLTDTQYF.